This entry describes one T cell receptor beta chain. Its antigen is as yet unknown. Just one base apart from a much larger clone, this may be a read error. The final CDR3 position lacks the conserved phenylalanine or tryptophan, pointing to a likely read error. CDR3 length: 14 residues. V was trimmed by 1 base and J by 4 bases, leaving 11 bases between them. These data originate in a study of tumor-infiltrating lymphocytes in primary liver carcinoma. About the research overall: Patients, male and female, were 30 to 69 years old.

Priming with a constant-region primer yielded TCR beta cDNA from 400 to 500 ng total RNA. Libraries covering TCR beta were generated through three nested multiplex PCR rounds (using a slightly modified ARM-PCR). The two initial PCR rounds, roughly 9 cycles each, used TRBV1-TRBV30 forward and C-beta reverse primers. TCRdb reprocessed the multiplex PCR reads with MiXCR, giving one entry per CDR3 protein. The repertoire holds some 55,000 distinct CDR3 sequences, with over 70% as singletons. Study-level findings and limits: Just around 7-25% of top clones spanned all five tumor regions. Researchers found tumor-adjacent and tumor-blood pairs overlapped less than tumor region pairs.

Co-extracted RNA and DNA came from around 20-30 mg of unsorted bulk tissue. Per tumor, sampling covered five separate regions. The sequence was collected from a man aged 35-49 years with primary liver carcinoma and hepatitis B virus infection. Sequencing used liver tumor tissue from sampling region 2. Indicated subset: tumor region T2, inferior pole. The chain uses TRBV12-3 or TRBV12-4 and TRBJ2-7; TRBD1 is a possible D gene (5 bases). CDR3 loop: CASSLGQGPYEQYS. The CDR3 coding sequence is TGTGCCAGCAGTTTAGGTCAGGGTCCTTACGAGCAGTACTCC.